A single sample gave rise to the 21 T cell receptor beta chains below, sequenced in a study of response to subunit inactivated influenza vaccine listed by TCRdb under 2018. The library came from RT-PCR. The listed sequencing device is Illumina HiSeq 2500. TCRdb's own reprocessing of the public reads used fastp at Q25 and MiXCR and kept productive beta chains. Every entry covers one CDR3 protein and lists the most common genes and DNA from its rows. Within this sample are 550,000 to 600,000 distinct CDR3 sequences, with 12% of them counted one time only. Together, the top ten hold approximately 10% of the sample. The material was PBMCs from blood, obtained on the day of vaccination. These receptor sequences come from a man aged 50-59 years who received an inactivated influenza vaccine. Donor details come from another sample of the same person, matched by shared clones.

The CDR3 DNA reads as TGTGCCAGCACCCCGATGATGGGGACTAGCGGGAATGATGAGCAGTTCTTC. It yields the protein CASTPMMGTSGNDEQFF. The rearrangement uses TRBV2 and TRBJ2-1; the match to TRBD2 covers 13 bases. The V gene's germline CDR1 is SNHLY and CDR2 FYNNEI. V shed 7 bases, J shed 8 bases, and the junction held 14 bases outside the gene matches. The CDR3 spans 17 residues.

There are many counts of this clonotype. This chain uses TRBV29-1 with TRBJ2-3, with 7 bases lining up with TRBD1. Germline V gene sequence: CDR1 SQVTM, CDR2 ANQGSEA. Losses at the gene ends were 2 bases for V and 4 bases for J; bases not matched to a gene: 12. CDR3 size: 16 residues. DNA for the CDR3: TGCAGCGTTGAAAAAGGCTACAGGGGAATCGCAGATACGCAGTATTTT. Translating gives CSVEKGYRGIADTQYF.

The chain recombines TRBV7-9 with TRBJ1-2; no definite D call. The germline V gene encodes CDR1 SEHNR and CDR2 FQNEAQ (reference sequence). CDR3 size: 10 residues. V lost 11 bases and J 3 bases, leaving 7 bases between the germline ends. CDR3 residues: CAWGHYGYTF. The CDR3 region has the DNA TGTGCCTGGGGTCACTATGGCTACACCTTC.

In regard to this clonotype: Germline and junction disagree at one end, which may indicate a read error. The chain is built from TRBV29-1 and TRBJ2-3; TRBD2 is a possible D gene (7 bases). Germline V lookup: CDR1 SQVTM, CDR2 ANQGSEA. CDR3 length: 14 amino acids. CDR3 nucleotides: TGCAGCGTTGATGTGGGGGGGCGGACAGATACGCACTATTTT. It is translated as CSVDVGGRTDTHYF.

This clonotype was detected many times. This chain joins TRBV2 and TRBJ2-3; D may be TRBD1 (6 bases). This CDR3 contains 13 residues. Deletions cut 6 bases from V and 1 base from J, with 8 bases between. Germline-derived CDR1 and CDR2 are SNHLY and FYNNEI. The CDR3 region has the DNA TGTGCCAGCAGCTACAGGGGCACAGATACGCAGTATTTT. This encodes CASSYRGTDTQYF.

This clonotype was counted only a few times. J is TRBJ2-7 and V is TRBV6-5, with 7 bases identical to TRBD1. CDR1 MNHEY and CDR2 SVGAGI come from the germline V gene. The trim removed 2 bases at V and 3 bases at J, leaving 7 bases unmatched. The CDR3 covers 15 residues. CDR3 nucleotides: TGTGCCAGCAGTTACGTCGGCAGGGGGTTCTACGAGCAGTACTTC. It encodes CASSYVGRGFYEQYF.

This clonotype showed up just a few times. The chain couples TRBV24-1 to TRBJ2-3, with 10 nucleotides matching TRBD2. The CDR3 has 17 amino acids. V lost 4 bases, J lost 2 bases, and 8 bases stayed unmatched. Germline loops: CDR1 KGHDR, CDR2 SFDVKD. The CDR3 protein is CATSDRTSGSYTDTQYF. CDR3 DNA: TGTGCCACCAGTGACCGGACTAGCGGCTCTTACACAGATACGCAGTATTTT.

The sample holds a few counts of this clonotype. The genes are TRBV28 and TRBJ2-5; 9 bases match TRBD1. This CDR3 is built from 14 residues. J gave up 1 base and V 7 bases, and 4 bases lay outside the gene matches. Germline V gives CDR1 MDHEN, CDR2 SYDVKM. CDR3 DNA sequence: TGTGCCAGCACTTCGACAGGGGGCCAAGAGACCCAGTACTTC. This gives the protein CASTSTGGQETQYF.

There are a few counts of this clonotype. This chain uses TRBV11-3 with TRBJ2-1; D is uncertain. Trimming removed 8 bases from V and 5 bases from J, with 13 bases in between. The CDR3 totals 13 residues. Per germline, CDR1 SGHNT and CDR2 YENEEA. In DNA, the CDR3 is TGTGCCAGCTCCCGAAAGTTCCACAATGAGCAGTTCTTC. It yields the protein CASSRKFHNEQFF.

The V and J genes are TRBV29-1 and TRBJ2-3; possible D gene TRBD1, 6 bases. The germline V gene encodes CDR1 SQVTM and CDR2 ANQGSEA. V was trimmed by 3 bases and J by 8 bases, leaving 12 bases between them. The CDR3 length is 12 residues. The CDR3 coding sequence is TGCAGCGTTGAGACAGGCTTCTCTACGCAGTATTTT. It is translated as CSVETGFSTQYF.

This clonotype was detected many times. The chain has TRBV2 and TRBJ1-2; 11 nucleotides agree with TRBD1. Trimming cost V 6 bases and J 4 bases; bases outside gene matches: 4. The CDR3 is 14 amino acids. Germline V gene lookup returns CDR1 SNHLY and CDR2 FYNNEI. CDR3 residues: CASSPGQGGYGYTF. The CDR3 DNA is TGTGCCAGCAGCCCGGGACAGGGGGGCTATGGCTACACCTTC.

The gene calls are TRBV20-1 and TRBJ2-7; the D is unclear. V was cut by 6 bases and J by 3 bases, with 12 bases left in between. The CDR3 has 12 amino acids. The germline V gene encodes CDR1 DFQATT and CDR2 SNEGSKA (reference sequence). Here the CDR3 DNA reads TGCAGTGCCACTCCACTGGGCTACGAGCAGTACTTC. This translates into CSATPLGYEQYF.

Written as DNA, the CDR3 is TGTGCCAGCAGCAAAGTTGGGAATGAGCAGTTCTTC. Its protein is CASSKVGNEQFF. The V call is TRBV5-6, the J call TRBJ2-1; D not resolved. V lost 4 bases, J lost 7 bases, and 9 bases lay in between. This CDR3 is built from 12 residues. CDR1 and CDR2 from the germline V gene are SGHDT and YYEEEE. The full variable domain, with the rest looked up from reference TRBV5-6 and TRBJ2-1, is DAGVTQSPTHLIKTRGQQVTLRCSPKSGHDTVSWYQQALGQGPQFIFQYYEEEERQRGNFPDRFSGHQFPNYSSELNVNALLLGDSALYLCASSKVGNEQFFGPGTRLTVL.

Note on this clonotype: One base away lies a much larger clone, so this may be a sequencing read error. The rearrangement uses TRBV18 and TRBJ1-2; a weak D match, TRBD1 (5 bases). Germline values: CDR1 KGHSH, CDR2 LQKENI. The CDR3 spans 14 residues. DNA of the CDR3: TGTGCCAGCTCACCGCTTAGGGGCTCGTATGGCAACACCTTC. This codes for CASSPLRGSYGNTF.

This clonotype has a count of ten or more. The chain employs TRBV30 and TRBJ2-1; TRBD2 aligns across 8 bases. Trimming at V came to 2 bases and at J to 9 bases, leaving 6 bases not matched to a gene. CDR3 length: 13 amino acids. Germline values: CDR1 GTSNPN, CDR2 SVGIG (reference sequence). DNA of the CDR3: TGTGCCTGGAGTCCGGGACTAGTGGTTGAGCAGTTCTTC. It translates to CAWSPGLVVEQFF.

Only a few counts were recorded for this clonotype. V and J are TRBV4-2 and TRBJ1-2; TRBD1 agrees at 10 bases. Germline CDR1 reads LGHNA; CDR2 reads YNFKEQ. The trim removed 2 bases at V and 8 bases at J, leaving 5 bases unmatched. This CDR3 region has 14 residues. CDR3 residues: CASSQPGTGEGYTF. The CDR3 DNA sequence: TGTGCCAGCAGCCAACCGGGGACAGGGGAAGGCTACACCTTC.

This clonotype was detected once. The chain uses TRBV20-1 and TRBJ2-7; the D gene is possibly TRBD1 (6 bases). The ends were cut back, 5 bases at V and 2 bases at J, with 13 bases in the middle. Germline V lookup: CDR1 DFQATT, CDR2 SNEGSKA (reference sequence). There are 13 residues in the CDR3. The CDR3 here is CSAQDRPPYEQYF. CDR3 sequence (DNA): TGCAGTGCTCAAGACAGGCCCCCCTACGAGCAGTACTTC.

The chain combines TRBV21-1 with TRBJ1-1; the DNA was not compared with TRBD1, the D call given in the table. TRBV21-1 corresponds to a pseudogene. This CDR3 has 15 residues. The CDR3 spells CASSNYGNENTEAFF. CDR3 nucleotides: TGTGCCAGCAGCAATTACGGGAATGAGAACACTGAAGCTTTCTTT.

This clonotype has more than one count but fewer than ten. The chain carries TRBV5-1 and TRBJ1-5; possible D gene TRBD1, 5 bases. The germline gives CDR1 SGHRS, CDR2 YFSETQ. This CDR3 contains 14 residues. The V end was cut by 4 bases, the J end by 2 bases, with 10 bases between. The CDR3: CASSTQGGNQPQHF. CDR3 in DNA: TGCGCCAGCAGCACGCAGGGCGGCAATCAGCCCCAGCATTTT.

This chain connects TRBV20-1 to TRBJ2-7, with D uncertain. The length of the CDR3 is 14 residues. Trimming removed 5 bases from V and 4 bases from J, with 18 bases in between. Germline CDR1 reads DFQATT; CDR2 reads SNEGSKA (reference sequence). The CDR3, as DNA: TGCAGTGCTGGCGTCGCCTGGGTCGGATACGAGCAGTACTTC. Protein sequence: CSAGVAWVGYEQYF.

This clonotype has only a few counts. This chain connects TRBV3-1 to TRBJ2-5; tentative D call: TRBD2 (6 bases). The CDR3 has 15 residues. Germline V gene sequence: CDR1 LGHDT, CDR2 YNNKEL (reference sequence). The germline V and J ends were trimmed by 1 base and 1 base, with 10 bases remaining between them. The CDR3 loop reads CASSQGGGIQETQYF. The CDR3 DNA reads as TGTGCCAGCAGCCAAGGGGGAGGAATCCAAGAGACCCAGTACTTC.